A selection of T cell receptor beta chains follows, all from one sample in a study of blood T cells in healthy people across ages. MiXCR, run by TCRdb on the 5' RACE reads, gives a single entry per CDR3 protein. Of 1,300,000 or so distinct CDR3 sequences listed, approximately 60% were seen once; the top ten hold more than 6%. The sample was blood. The receptors shown here come from a man aged 18-30 years in good health. The CDR3 runs from the conserved cysteine through the conserved F or W. A D gene is named only where the DNA matches it firmly. The size field is filled for only some rows; it gives once, few, many or a size class.

- | TRBJ2-3 | TRBV9 | - | TGTGCCAGCAGCGTATCTTGGAGGGATACGCAGTATTTT | CASSVSWRDTQYF
- | TRBJ1-2 | TRBV29-1 | - | TGCAGCGTTGAAGGCCAGGGAGTCTATGGCTACACCTTC | CSVEGQGVYGYTF
- | TRBJ1-1 | TRBV5-1 | few | TGCGCCAGCACCCCCAGGCAGGGGTCCACTGAAGCTTTCTTT | CASTPRQGSTEAFF
TRBD1 | TRBJ1-6 | TRBV25-1 | - | TGTGCCAGCAGTGACCAGACAGGGTTCTCACCCCTCCACTTT | CASSDQTGFSPLHF
- | TRBJ2-7 | TRBV12-3/TRBV12-4 | few | TGTGCCAGCTCCCTAACACGCCCATCCTACGAGCAGTACTTC | CASSLTRPSYEQYF
- | TRBJ1-2 | TRBV20-1 | - | TGCAGTGCTACCACCGCGACCTGGTCCAGGGGTGGCTACACCTTC | CSATTATWSRGGYTF
TRBD1 | TRBJ2-3 | TRBV5-1 | - | TGCGCCAGCACGCAGGGACAGGGAAGGGATACGCAGTATTTT | CASTQGQGRDTQYF
- | TRBJ1-5 | TRBV6-2/TRBV6-3 | - | TGTGCCAGCAGCCCCACCAGGGAGACTAGCAATCAGCCCCAGCATTTT | CASSPTRETSNQPQHF
- | TRBJ1-1 | TRBV20-1 | - | TGCAGTGCAAGGACAGACGCTGAAGCTTTCTTT | CSARTDAEAFF
- | TRBJ2-2 | TRBV2 | - | TGTGCCAGCAGTCAAGGAGGAACCTTCGGGGAGCTGTTTTTT | CASSQGGTFGELFF
TRBD1 | TRBJ2-7 | TRBV6-6 | - | TGTGCCAGCAGTACTCTGGGACAGGCGGTCTCCTACGAGCAGTACTTC | CASSTLGQAVSYEQYF
- | TRBJ2-5 | TRBV6-5 | - | TGTGCCAGCAGTTACTCGATTTCAGATCAAGAGACCCAGTACTTC | CASSYSISDQETQYF
- | TRBJ1-2 | TRBV6-1 | few | TGTGCCAGCAGTGTTGAGGCGGGCTATGGCTACACCTTC | CASSVEAGYGYTF
- | TRBJ2-5 | TRBV3-1 | - | TGTGCCAGCAGCTGGGCGGGCTACAATGAGCAGTACTTC | CASSWAGYNEQYF
TRBD2 | TRBJ2-5 | TRBV10-3 | - | TGTGCCATCAAAAGCGGGGGGCACCAAGAGACCCTGTACTTC | CAIKSGGHQETLYF
TRBD1 | TRBJ1-1 | TRBV15 | - | TGTGCCACCAGCAGACGGGACAGCAAAGACACTGAAGCTTTCTTT | CATSRRDSKDTEAFF
TRBD2 | TRBJ2-7 | TRBV5-1 | - | TGCGCCAGCAGCTGGGCTAGCGGGAACTACGAGCAGTACTTC | CASSWASGNYEQYF
TRBD2 | TRBJ2-3 | TRBV25-1 | few | TGTGCCAGCAGTGTAGCGGGAGGGCCGGATACGCAGTATTTT | CASSVAGGPDTQYF
- | TRBJ2-5 | TRBV10-3 | few | TGTGCCATCAGTCGGGAGAAAGAGACCCAGTACTTC | CAISREKETQYF
- | TRBJ2-5 | TRBV20-1 | few | TGCAGTGCCCGGTGGTCACAAGAGACCCAGTACTTC | CSARWSQETQYF
TRBD1 | TRBJ2-2 | TRBV7-9 | few | TGTGCCAGCACCCAGGGGGACACCGGGGAGCTGTTTTTT | CASTQGDTGELFF
TRBD1 | TRBJ2-3 | TRBV6-2/TRBV6-3 | few | TGTGCCAGCAGTTACTCGGACAGGGGCCCAGATACGCAGTATTTT | CASSYSDRGPDTQYF
TRBD2 | TRBJ2-5 | TRBV29-1 | - | TGCAGCGTTGAAAGTGGGTCGGGAGGCAGGGAGACCCAGTACTTC | CSVESGSGGRETQYF
TRBD2 | TRBJ2-5 | TRBV20-1 | - | TGCAGTGCCACAAGGACTAGCGGGAGGGGAGAGACCCAGTACTTC | CSATRTSGRGETQYF
- | TRBJ2-7 | TRBV20-1 | - | TGCAGTGCTAGTGGTGGGAACGAGCAGTACTTC | CSASGGNEQYF
- | TRBJ1-1 | TRBV10-3 | - | TGTGCCATCAGACTAGGGGGGACCGGGCGCGAGGCTTTCTTT | CAIRLGGTGREAFF
TRBD1 | TRBJ1-2 | TRBV27 | few | TGTGCCAGCAGTGACAGGGGATCCTACGGCTACACCTTC | CASSDRGSYGYTF
TRBD1 | TRBJ2-2 | TRBV5-1 | - | TGCGCCAGCAGCTGGACAGGGCCTCCCGGGGAGCTGTTTTTT | CASSWTGPPGELFF
- | TRBJ1-5 | TRBV7-9 | few | TGTGCCAGCAGCTCGGGGGGAAGCAATCAGCCCCAGCATTTT | CASSSGGSNQPQHF
- | TRBJ2-5 | TRBV7-2 | - | TGTGCCAGCAGCTTAGGCCCTCTAAGGGGGGGCCCAAATGAGCAGTACTTC | CASSLGPLRGGPNEQYF
TRBD1 | TRBJ1-4 | TRBV6-5 | - | TGTGCCAGCCGATTCGGACAGGGCGGAAAACTGTTTTTT | CASRFGQGGKLFF
TRBD2 | TRBJ2-5 | TRBV6-2/TRBV6-3 | few | TGTGCCAGCAGTTACAGAGCGGGAGGAGAGACCCAGTACTTC | CASSYRAGGETQYF